A selection of T cell receptor beta chains follows, all from one sample in a study of shared clonotypes between healthy human individuals. Assay used: immunoSEQ multiplex PCR; TCRdb lists only in-frame clones, some missing. The table has about 710,000 clones, 55% to 80% seen once. Sequenced: memory CD4+ T cells sorted from blood. All receptors come from a woman aged 25 to 39 in good health. The CDR3 runs from the conserved cysteine through the conserved F or W. D genes are given only for firm matches. Clone size is stated in some rows and not others, as once, few, many or a class when expanded.

v_call,d_call,clone_size,j_call,cdr3_nt,cdr3_aa
TRBV6-5,.,once,TRBJ1-1,TGTGCCAGCAGTTATAGTAGGGGGAACACTGAAGCTTTCTTT,CASSYSRGNTEAFF
TRBV14,.,.,TRBJ2-3,TGTGCCAGCAGCCAATGGGGGGCTAGCACAGATACGCAGTATTTT,CASSQWGASTDTQYF
TRBV10-3,.,.,TRBJ2-3,TGTGCCATCAGACCGGAGACCACCACAGATACGCAGTATTTT,CAIRPETTTDTQYF
TRBV21-1,.,.,TRBJ2-7,TGTGCCAGCAGCAAAGTTCGTTACCAGAGCTCCTACGAGCAGTACTTC,CASSKVRYQSSYEQYF
TRBV28,TRBD2,few,TRBJ2-2,TGTGCCAGCAGCCCCTCCTGGGAGCGGGGGACCGGGGAGCTGTTTTTT,CASSPSWERGTGELFF
TRBV18,.,few,TRBJ2-7,TGTGCCAGCTCACAGGACACTATTACCTACGAGCAGTACTTC,CASSQDTITYEQYF
TRBV27,.,once,TRBJ1-5,TGTGCCAGCAGTCCCATGAGGGGGTTCAATCAGCCCCAGCATTTT,CASSPMRGFNQPQHF
TRBV19,TRBD1,.,TRBJ2-5,TGTGCCAGTAGCCGATCCGGGACAGCAGAAGAGACCCAGTACTTC,CASSRSGTAEETQYF
TRBV5-1,.,few,TRBJ2-3,TGCGCCAGCAGCTTGGGACTAGAACGAACAGATACGCAGTATTTT,CASSLGLERTDTQYF
TRBV30,.,few,TRBJ2-7,TGTGCTGGCGGGGTTTCCTACGAGCAGTACTTC,CAGGVSYEQYF
TRBV6-6,.,.,TRBJ2-7,TGTGCCAGCAGCCCCCGGTCGGGGGCTACCTACGAGCAGTACTTC,CASSPRSGATYEQYF
TRBV5-1,TRBD1,.,TRBJ2-3,TGCGCCAGCAGCCCAGGACAGGGACGGGCAGATACGCAGTATTTT,CASSPGQGRADTQYF
TRBV25-1,TRBD1,many,TRBJ2-7,TGTGCCAGCAGTGCCTATTCCGGGACAGGGGGCAACGAGCAGTACTTC,CASSAYSGTGGNEQYF
TRBV7-8,.,few,TRBJ1-1,TGTGCCAGCAGCCAGGGACACACGAACACTGAAGCTTTCTTT,CASSQGHTNTEAFF